Detailed here is one T cell receptor (beta chain). Its antigen is as yet unknown. The CDR3 has 16 residues. CDR1 is KGHSH, CDR2 LQKENI, per germline. Germline trimming cut 4 bases from V and 0 bases from J; bases unmatched to any gene: 5. The entry originates in a study of graft-versus-host responses after intestinal transplantation. General study findings and limits: Recipient bone marrow held GvH clones, some seen earlier in ileum or blood.

Generated by immunoSEQ multiplex PCR, the TCRdb table keeps only in-frame clones and is missing some. The data contain 40,000 or so clones, 80% to 95% of them seen just once; the ten biggest clones take up approximately 4%. The source material was PBMCs, sampled nearly 750 days after intestinal transplantation. The chain uses TRBV18 and TRBJ1-4; TRBD1 matches at 7 bases. This TCR was sampled from a human patient who received an intestinal transplant, so some T cells may come from the graft donor. The CDR3 here is CASSLQQGTTNEKLFF. The CDR3 coding sequence is TGTGCCAGCTCACTACAACAGGGGACAACTAATGAAAAACTGTTTTTT. Variable domain in full (rest from reference TRBV18 and TRBJ1-4): NAGVMQNPRHLVRRRGQEARLRCSPMKGHSHVYWYRQLPEEGLKFMVYLQKENIIDESGMPKERFSAEFPKEGPSILRIQQVVRGDSAAYFCASSLQQGTTNEKLFFGSGTQLSVL.